The 11 T cell receptor beta chains in this list originate from one sample, sequenced in a study of cytomegalovirus exposure and HLA in healthy donors (dated by TCRdb to about 2017). Library prep was done by the immunoSEQ multiplex PCR assay. For the multiplex PCR, a mixture combining 60 forward primers for TCR Vbeta segments and 13 reverse primers for TCR Jbeta segments was used. TCRdb provides this immuneACCESS table in a form limited to in-frame rearrangements. Some clones are lacking; in checked studies, under half of them reflect an unresolved V gene, and why the rest are absent is not known. In all, the sample holds over 150,000 clones, and over 60% of those were seen once. About 2.7% of the sample comes from the top ten. The sample consisted of PBMCs. These receptors were taken from a woman aged 25 to 45 in good health and CMV-seronegative.

This clone was detected only once. V is TRBV2 and J is TRBJ1-2; D is unresolved. Trimming stripped 4 bases from V and 2 bases from J, with 11 bases between. CDR1 is SNHLY, CDR2 FYNNEI, per germline. The CDR3 spans 14 residues. The CDR3 nucleotides are TGTGCCAGCAGTGCGCAAGTGAGCAACTATGGCTACACCTTC. Its translation: CASSAQVSNYGYTF.

In its sample, this clone was seen once. The chain recombines TRBV4-1 with TRBJ2-5, with a possible D match to TRBD2 (6 bases). This CDR3 region has 14 residues. Looked up from germline, CDR1 is MGHRA and CDR2 is YSYEKL. V was pared by 0 bases and J by 7 bases, with 12 bases between. The CDR3 here is CASSQEGPGGTQYF. The CDR3 nucleotides read TGCGCCAGCAGCCAAGAGGGACCCGGGGGGACCCAGTACTTC.

This chain's CDR3 is CASSPRVTEAFF. The CDR3 DNA follows: TGTGCCAGCAGTCCGAGGGTGACTGAAGCTTTCTTT. V gene TRBV6-4 combines with J gene TRBJ1-1; D is unclear. CDR1 is MRHNA, CDR2 SNTAGT, per germline. CDR3 length: 12 amino acids. Trimming took 5 bases from V and 5 from J, leaving 9 bases between them.

The rearrangement joins TRBV6-6 to TRBJ1-2; TRBD1 is a possible D gene (5 bases). Trimming took 7 bases from V and 4 from J, leaving 16 bases between them. Looked up from germline, CDR1 is MNHNY and CDR2 is SVGAGI (reference sequence). This CDR3 has 14 residues. The DNA for the CDR3 is TGTGCCAGCACTCCCGGAGTAAGGGGCTATGGCTACACCTTC. Its translation: CASTPGVRGYGYTF.

J is TRBJ2-1 and V is TRBV4-1, with no clear D. Germline V CDR1 and CDR2: MGHRA, YSYEKL. This CDR3 is built from 15 residues. Trimming removed 1 base at V and 4 bases at J, with 11 bases between. The DNA of the CDR3 is TGCGCCAGCAGCCAAGCCCATTCGGAGTACAATGAGCAGTTCTTC. It is translated as CASSQAHSEYNEQFF.

The chain couples TRBV15 to TRBJ1-1; D is undetermined. V lost 1 base to trimming and J lost 4 bases, with 10 bases between them. Germline V lookup: CDR1 LNHNV, CDR2 YYDKDF (reference sequence). This CDR3 contains 14 residues. CDR3 bases: TGTGCCACCAGCAGAGCCGGAGGGAGCACTGAAGCTTTCTTT. Amino acids: CATSRAGGSTEAFF.

This chain connects TRBV6-6 to TRBJ1-1; TRBD1 matches 8 bases. CDR3 length equals 15 residues. The V and J ends lost 5 bases and 1 base, in that order; junction bases with no gene match: 6. CDR1 is MNHNY and CDR2 is SVGAGI in the germline V gene (reference sequence). The CDR3 spells CASSGTGYPNTEAFF. CDR3 DNA: TGTGCCAGCAGTGGGACAGGCTATCCGAACACTGAAGCTTTCTTT.

This clone turned up a few times. The chain has TRBV7-2 and TRBJ2-7; TRBD1 agrees at 7 bases. The CDR3 is 13 amino acids. V was pared by 4 bases and J by 6 bases, with 6 bases of the junction left unmatched. Germline V gene lookup returns CDR1 SGHTA and CDR2 FQGNSA. The CDR3 sequence is CASSSTGIGEQYF. The CDR3 DNA follows: TGTGCCAGCAGCTCGACAGGGATCGGCGAGCAGTACTTC.

The chain recombines TRBV28 with TRBJ1-5; D gene uncertain. V lost 5 bases and J 0 bases, leaving 11 bases between the germline ends. CDR1 and CDR2 (germline): MDHEN, SYDVKM. CDR3 length: 15 residues. This chain's CDR3 is CASSTETYSNQPQHF. CDR3 nucleotide sequence: TGTGCCAGCAGTACAGAAACTTATAGCAATCAGCCCCAGCATTTT.

The rearrangement uses TRBV10-1 and TRBJ2-7, with 10 nucleotides matching TRBD2. Germline lookup yields CDR1 WNHNN and CDR2 SYGVQD (reference sequence). After removal of 10 bases from V and 1 base from J, the junction contained 10 bases not matched to a gene. CDR3 length: 15 amino acids. CDR3 nucleotide sequence: TGCGCCATAGCGACTAGCGGGTACGGTTCCTACGAGCAGTACTTC. Protein: CAIATSGYGSYEQYF.

The rearrangement uses TRBV4-1 and TRBJ2-1; the match to TRBD2 covers 10 bases. Germline lookup yields CDR1 MGHRA and CDR2 YSYEKL. With 7 bases clipped from V and 8 bases from J, the junction kept 11 bases outside the gene matches. This CDR3 is 15 amino acids long. The CDR3 region is CASTRAGGLSYEQFF. CDR3 sequence (DNA): TGCGCCAGCACCCGAGCGGGAGGGCTCTCTTATGAGCAGTTCTTC.